These 6 T cell receptor beta chains originate from one sample sequenced in a study of T-cell memory formation after mild COVID-19. TCRdb fed the 5' RACE reads into MiXCR, producing one record per CDR3 protein. The sample holds more than 100,000 distinct CDR3 sequences; over 15% are singletons and the top ten take roughly 5.2%. Sequencing input: PBMCs or a T cell subset sorted from them (not recorded which). These receptors all stem from a man aged 18 to 29 who had mild COVID-19 (a few samples of this study predate the infection). Cell type and time point are not known.

At least ten counts were recorded for this clonotype. This chain uses TRBV5-1 with TRBJ2-3, with D hard to call. The CDR3 is made up of 13 amino acids. CDR1 and CDR2 from the germline V gene are SGHRS and YFSETQ. V lost 9 bases, J lost 1 base, and 12 bases lay in between. This CDR3 is CATSIRGTDTQYF. CDR3 coding DNA: TGCGCCACCTCGATACGAGGCACAGATACGCAGTATTTT.

The gene calls are TRBV6-2 or TRBV6-3 and TRBJ2-5; TRBD2 is a possible D gene (6 bases). Germline CDR1 is MNHEY and CDR2 is SVGEGT. This CDR3 is built from 15 residues. V lost 5 bases to trimming and J lost 5 bases, with 18 bases between them. CDR3 protein: CASSGRRQRMETQYF. The CDR3 DNA follows: TGTGCCAGCAGTGGGAGGCGACAGAGGATGGAGACCCAGTACTTC.

This clonotype occurred a few times. The chain joins TRBV20-1 to TRBJ2-5; the D gene is possibly TRBD1 (6 bases). This CDR3 comprises 13 residues. Germline V lookup: CDR1 DFQATT, CDR2 SNEGSKA (reference sequence). Trimming left V 4 bases short and J 2 bases short, with 11 bases between. The CDR3 here is CSATRGPQETQYF. The CDR3 nucleotides read TGCAGTGCTACCAGGGGCCCGCAAGAGACCCAGTACTTC.

This clonotype was detected ten times or more. This chain uses TRBV5-1 with TRBJ2-1; D might be TRBD1 or TRBD2, each matching 5 bases. V lost 0 bases to trimming and J lost 8 bases, with 15 bases between them. The germline CDR1 and CDR2 sequences are SGHRS and YFSETQ. The CDR3 has 15 residues. CDR3 sequence: CASSLVGEGRDEQFF. The CDR3 DNA reads TGCGCCAGCAGCTTGGTTGGAGAGGGGAGAGATGAGCAGTTCTTC.

V gene TRBV4-2 combines with J gene TRBJ2-3, with a weak D call TRBD1 (5 bases). Germline loops: CDR1 LGHNA, CDR2 YNFKEQ. V was trimmed by 0 bases and J by 6 bases, leaving 13 bases between them. The CDR3 is 15 amino acids. DNA of the CDR3: TGTGCCAGCAGCCAAGATCGACAGAGTCCGGATACGCAGTATTTT. Amino acids: CASSQDRQSPDTQYF.

This clonotype was counted between two and nine times. The rearrangement joins TRBV10-3 to TRBJ1-5; perhaps TRBD1 as D (5 bases). V was clipped by 5 bases and J by 5 bases, with 13 bases between them. Germline CDR1 and CDR2: ENHRY and SYGVKD. This CDR3 is 14 amino acids long. The CDR3 loop is CAISLTGTDQPQHF. The CDR3 DNA sequence: TGTGCCATCAGTCTGACCGGGACGGATCAGCCCCAGCATTTT.